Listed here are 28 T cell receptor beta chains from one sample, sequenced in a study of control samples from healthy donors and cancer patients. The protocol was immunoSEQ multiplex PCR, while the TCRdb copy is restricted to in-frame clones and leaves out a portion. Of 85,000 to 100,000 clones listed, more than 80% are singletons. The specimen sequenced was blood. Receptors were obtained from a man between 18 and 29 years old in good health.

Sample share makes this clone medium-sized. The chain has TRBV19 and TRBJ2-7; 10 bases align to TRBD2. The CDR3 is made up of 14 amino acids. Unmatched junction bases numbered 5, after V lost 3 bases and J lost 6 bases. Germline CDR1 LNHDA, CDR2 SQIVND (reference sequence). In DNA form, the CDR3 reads TGTGCCAGTAGTATGGCTAGCGGGAGTCTCGAGCAGTACTTC. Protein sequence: CASSMASGSLEQYF.

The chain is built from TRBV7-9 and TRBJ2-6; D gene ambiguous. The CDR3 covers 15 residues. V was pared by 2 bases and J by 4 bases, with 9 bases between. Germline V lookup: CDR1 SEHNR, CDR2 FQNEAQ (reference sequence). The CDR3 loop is CASSLYGSGANVLTF. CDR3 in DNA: TGTGCCAGCAGCTTATACGGATCCGGGGCCAACGTCCTGACTTTC.

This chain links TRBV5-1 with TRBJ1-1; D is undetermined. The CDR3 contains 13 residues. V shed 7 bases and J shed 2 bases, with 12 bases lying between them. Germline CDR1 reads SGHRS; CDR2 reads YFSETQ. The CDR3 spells CASQIQPNTEAFF. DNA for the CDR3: TGCGCCAGCCAGATACAGCCCAACACTGAAGCTTTCTTT.

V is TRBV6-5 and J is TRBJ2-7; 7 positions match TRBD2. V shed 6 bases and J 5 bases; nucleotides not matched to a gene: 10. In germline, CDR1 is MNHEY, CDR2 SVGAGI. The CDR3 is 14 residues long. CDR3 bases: TGTGCCAGCAGCGGGAGGCCTGTTATCCACGAGCAGTACTTC. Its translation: CASSGRPVIHEQYF.

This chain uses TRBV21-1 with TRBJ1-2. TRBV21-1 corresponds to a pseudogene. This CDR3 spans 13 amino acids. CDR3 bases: TGTGCCAGCAGCAAATTAATTTACTCGGGCTACACCTTC. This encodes CASSKLIYSGYTF.

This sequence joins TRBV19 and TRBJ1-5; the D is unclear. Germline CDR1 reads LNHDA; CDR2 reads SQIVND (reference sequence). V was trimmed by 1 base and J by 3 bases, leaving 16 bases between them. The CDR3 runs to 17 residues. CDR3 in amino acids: CASSIVQGLTNNQPQHF. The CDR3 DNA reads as TGTGCCAGTAGTATAGTCCAAGGACTGACGAACAATCAGCCCCAGCATTTT.

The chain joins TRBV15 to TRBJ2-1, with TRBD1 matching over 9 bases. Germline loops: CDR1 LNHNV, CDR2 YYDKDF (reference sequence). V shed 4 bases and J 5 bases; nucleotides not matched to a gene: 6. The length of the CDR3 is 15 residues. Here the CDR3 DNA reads TGTGCCACCAGCAAACCGGGACAGGGTAACAATGAGCAGTTCTTC. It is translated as CATSKPGQGNNEQFF.

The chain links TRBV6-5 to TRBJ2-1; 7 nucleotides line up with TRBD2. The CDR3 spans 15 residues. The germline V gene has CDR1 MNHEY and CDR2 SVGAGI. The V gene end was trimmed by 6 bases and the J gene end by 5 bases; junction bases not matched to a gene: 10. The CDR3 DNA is TGTGCCAGCAGGACGAGCGGACTAGTGCACAATGAGCAGTTCTTC. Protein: CASRTSGLVHNEQFF.

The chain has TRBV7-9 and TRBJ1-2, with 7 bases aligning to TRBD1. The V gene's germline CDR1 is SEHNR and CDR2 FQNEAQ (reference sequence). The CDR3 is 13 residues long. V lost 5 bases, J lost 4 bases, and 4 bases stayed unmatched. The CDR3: CASSPGGFYGYTF. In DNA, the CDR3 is TGTGCCAGCAGCCCAGGGGGGTTCTATGGCTACACCTTC. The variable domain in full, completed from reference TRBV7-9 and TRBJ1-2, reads DTGVSQNPRHKITKRGQNVTFRCDPISEHNRLYWYRQTLGQGPEFLTYFQNEAQLEKSRLLSDRFSAERPKGSFSTLEIQRTEQGDSAMYLCASSPGGFYGYTFGSGTRLTVV.

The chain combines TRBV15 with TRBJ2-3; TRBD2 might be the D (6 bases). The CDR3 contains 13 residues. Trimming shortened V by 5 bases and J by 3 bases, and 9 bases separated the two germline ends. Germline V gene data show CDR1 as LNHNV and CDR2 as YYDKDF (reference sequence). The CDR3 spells CATSGRPTDTQYF. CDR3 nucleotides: TGTGCCACCAGCGGGAGGCCAACAGATACGCAGTATTTT.

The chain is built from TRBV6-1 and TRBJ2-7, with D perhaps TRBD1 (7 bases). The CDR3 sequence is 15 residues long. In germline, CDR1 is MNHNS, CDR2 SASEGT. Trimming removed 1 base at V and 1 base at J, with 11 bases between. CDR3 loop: CASSEGSGGSYEQYF. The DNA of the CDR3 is TGTGCCAGCAGTGAAGGGTCAGGGGGGTCCTACGAGCAGTACTTC.

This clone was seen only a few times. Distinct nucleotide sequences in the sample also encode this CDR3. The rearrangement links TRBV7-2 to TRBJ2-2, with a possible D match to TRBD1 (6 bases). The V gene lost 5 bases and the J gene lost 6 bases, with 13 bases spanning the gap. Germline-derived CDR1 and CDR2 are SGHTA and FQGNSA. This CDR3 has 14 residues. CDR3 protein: CASSIKGQAGELFF. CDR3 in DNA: TGTGCCAGCAGCATAAAGGGACAAGCCGGGGAGCTGTTTTTT.

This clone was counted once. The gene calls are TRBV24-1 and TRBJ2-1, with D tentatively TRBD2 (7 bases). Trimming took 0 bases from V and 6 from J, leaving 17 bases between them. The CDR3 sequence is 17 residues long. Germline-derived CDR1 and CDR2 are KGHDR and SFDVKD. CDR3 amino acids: CATSDLPGGLMINEQFF. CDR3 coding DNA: TGTGCCACCAGTGATTTGCCGGGGGGCTTAATGATCAATGAGCAGTTCTTC.

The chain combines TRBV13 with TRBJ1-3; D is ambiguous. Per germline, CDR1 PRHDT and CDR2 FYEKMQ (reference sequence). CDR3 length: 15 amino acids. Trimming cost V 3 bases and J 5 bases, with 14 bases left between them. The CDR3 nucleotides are TGTGCCAGCAGCTTTCGTCAGGCTCTACGAAACACCATATATTTT. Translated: CASSFRQALRNTIYF.

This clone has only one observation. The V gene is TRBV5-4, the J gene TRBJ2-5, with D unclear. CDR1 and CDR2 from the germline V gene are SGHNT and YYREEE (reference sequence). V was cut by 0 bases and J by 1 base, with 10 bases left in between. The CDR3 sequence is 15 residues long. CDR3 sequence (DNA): TGTGCCAGCAGCTTGGATGTGGGCGCCCAAGAGACCCAGTACTTC. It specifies CASSLDVGAQETQYF.

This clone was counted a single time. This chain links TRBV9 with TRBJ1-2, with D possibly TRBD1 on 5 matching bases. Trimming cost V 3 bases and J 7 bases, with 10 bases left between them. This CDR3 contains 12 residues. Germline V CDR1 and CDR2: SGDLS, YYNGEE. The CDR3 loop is CASSGRDGGYTF. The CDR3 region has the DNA TGTGCCAGCAGCGGCAGGGATGGTGGCTACACCTTC.

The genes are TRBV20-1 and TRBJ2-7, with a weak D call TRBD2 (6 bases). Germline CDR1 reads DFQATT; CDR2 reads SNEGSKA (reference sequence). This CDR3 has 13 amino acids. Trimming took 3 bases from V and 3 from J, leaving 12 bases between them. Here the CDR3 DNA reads TGCAGTGCTAGTGGCTTAGCGGACTACGAGCAGTACTTC. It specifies CSASGLADYEQYF.

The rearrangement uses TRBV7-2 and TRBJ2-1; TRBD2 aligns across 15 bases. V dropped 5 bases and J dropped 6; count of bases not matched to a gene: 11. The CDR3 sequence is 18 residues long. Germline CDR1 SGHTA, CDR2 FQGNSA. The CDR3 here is CASSGGTSGRPKANEQFF. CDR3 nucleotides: TGTGCCAGCAGCGGGGGGACTAGCGGGAGGCCAAAAGCCAATGAGCAGTTCTTC.

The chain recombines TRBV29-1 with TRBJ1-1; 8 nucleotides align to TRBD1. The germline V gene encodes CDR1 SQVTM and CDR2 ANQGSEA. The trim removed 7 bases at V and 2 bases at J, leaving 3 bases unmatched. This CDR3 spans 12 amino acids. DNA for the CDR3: TGCAGCGCGGGACAGGCTAACACTGAAGCTTTCTTT. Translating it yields CSAGQANTEAFF.

CDR3 in amino acids: CASSDRIGGTGNTIYF. CDR3 DNA sequence: TGTGCCAGCAGCGATCGGATAGGGGGAACGGGAAACACCATATATTTT. The chain joins TRBV9 to TRBJ1-3; possible D gene TRBD1, 6 bases. Germline lookup yields CDR1 SGDLS and CDR2 YYNGEE. The CDR3 is 16 residues long. V was trimmed by 3 bases and J by 4 bases, leaving 17 bases between them.

CDR3 DNA sequence: TGTGCCAGTTGGTATGGCTATGGCTACACCTTC. It is translated as CASWYGYGYTF. The chain has TRBV19 and TRBJ1-2; D is unclear. Trimming removed 8 bases from V and 4 bases from J, with 8 bases in between. The germline V gene has CDR1 LNHDA and CDR2 SQIVND (reference sequence). The CDR3 length is 11 residues.

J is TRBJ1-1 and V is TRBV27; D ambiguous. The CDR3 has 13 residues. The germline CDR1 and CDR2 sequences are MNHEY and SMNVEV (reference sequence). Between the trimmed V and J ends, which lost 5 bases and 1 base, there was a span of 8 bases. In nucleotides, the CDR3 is TGTGCCAGCAGTATGACACCGAACACTGAAGCTTTCTTT. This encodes CASSMTPNTEAFF.

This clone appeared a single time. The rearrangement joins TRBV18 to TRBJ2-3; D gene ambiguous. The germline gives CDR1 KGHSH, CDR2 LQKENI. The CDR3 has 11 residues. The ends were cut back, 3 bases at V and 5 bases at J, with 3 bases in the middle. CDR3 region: CASSPQDTQYF. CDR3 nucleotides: TGTGCCAGCTCACCCCAAGATACGCAGTATTTT.

This CDR3 is CASSPGQVGNQPQHF. As DNA, the CDR3 is TGTGCCAGCTCACCGGGACAGGTTGGCAATCAGCCCCAGCATTTT. This chain connects TRBV18 to TRBJ1-5; TRBD1 agrees at 8 bases. CDR3 length equals 15 residues. CDR1 and CDR2 from the germline V gene are KGHSH and LQKENI. The J segment lost 2 bases and the V segment lost 3 bases, leaving 3 bases of the junction unmatched. The variable domain in full, completed from reference TRBV18 and TRBJ1-5, reads NAGVMQNPRHLVRRRGQEARLRCSPMKGHSHVYWYRQLPEEGLKFMVYLQKENIIDESGMPKERFSAEFPKEGPSILRIQQVVRGDSAAYFCASSPGQVGNQPQHFGDGTRLSIL.

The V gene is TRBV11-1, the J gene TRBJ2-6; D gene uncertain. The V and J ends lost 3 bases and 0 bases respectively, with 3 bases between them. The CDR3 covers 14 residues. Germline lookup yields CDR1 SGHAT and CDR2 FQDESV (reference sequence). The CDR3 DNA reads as TGTGCCAGCAGCTTGGGCTCTGGGGCCAACGTCCTGACTTTC. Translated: CASSLGSGANVLTF.

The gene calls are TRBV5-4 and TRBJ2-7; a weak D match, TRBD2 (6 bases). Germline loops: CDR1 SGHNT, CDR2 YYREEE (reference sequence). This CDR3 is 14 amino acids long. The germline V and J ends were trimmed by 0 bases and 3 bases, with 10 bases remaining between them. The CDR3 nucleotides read TGTGCCAGCAGCTTGGGGGGACTGGGCTACGAGCAGTACTTC. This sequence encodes CASSLGGLGYEQYF. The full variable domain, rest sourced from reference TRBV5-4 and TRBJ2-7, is ETGVTQSPTHLIKTRGQQVTLRCSSQSGHNTVSWYQQALGQGPQFIFQYYREEENGRGNFPPRFSGLQFPNYSSELNVNALELDDSALYLCASSLGGLGYEQYFGPGTRLTVT.

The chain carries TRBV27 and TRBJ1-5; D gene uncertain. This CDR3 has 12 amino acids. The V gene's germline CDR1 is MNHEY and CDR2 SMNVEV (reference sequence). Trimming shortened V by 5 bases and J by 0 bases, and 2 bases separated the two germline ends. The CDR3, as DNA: TGTGCCAGCAGTGATAGCAATCAGCCCCAGCATTTT. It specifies CASSDSNQPQHF.

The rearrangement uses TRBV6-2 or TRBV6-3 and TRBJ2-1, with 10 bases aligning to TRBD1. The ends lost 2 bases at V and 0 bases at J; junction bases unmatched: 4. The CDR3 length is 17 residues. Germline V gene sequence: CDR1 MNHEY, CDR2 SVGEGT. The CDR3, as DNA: TGTGCCAGCAGTTACGCTGGACAGGGGGGCTCCTACAATGAGCAGTTCTTC. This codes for CASSYAGQGGSYNEQFF.